This is a list of T cell receptor beta chains from one sample in a study of early T cells in non-severe SARS-CoV-2 infection. TCRdb passed the 5' RACE reads through MiXCR, listing each CDR3 protein once. The sample holds tens of thousands of distinct CDR3 sequences, approximately 5.4% seen once. Source material: whole blood. These receptor sequences come from an adult who was a healthcare worker with PCR-confirmed SARS-CoV-2 infection or an uninfected control (not recorded which). Each CDR3 is given with its conserved first and last residue. Each record gives: J gene, D gene, V gene, clone size, CDR3 DNA, CDR3 protein. A D gene is named only where the DNA matches it firmly. The size entry is marked missing in some rows and otherwise reads once, few, many or a size class.

j_gene: TRBJ2-1
d_gene: TRBD2
v_gene: TRBV7-2
abundance: many
CDR3nt: TGTGCCAGCAGTTTAACGGGAGGGCTTGGTGAGCAGTTCTTC
CDR3aa: CASSLTGGLGEQFF

j_gene: TRBJ2-7
d_gene: NA
v_gene: TRBV7-3
abundance: many
CDR3nt: TGTGCCAGCAGCTCCCCCTGGGGCGAGCAGTACTTC
CDR3aa: CASSSPWGEQYF

j_gene: TRBJ2-7
d_gene: NA
v_gene: TRBV3-1
abundance: NA
CDR3nt: TGTGCCAGCAGCCAAGATGGAGACCGAAAGAGGCTGTACTTC
CDR3aa: CASSQDGDRKRLYF

j_gene: TRBJ2-5
d_gene: NA
v_gene: TRBV28
abundance: few
CDR3nt: TGTGCCAGCAGTTTGACAGGATACCAAGAGACCCAGTACTTC
CDR3aa: CASSLTGYQETQYF

j_gene: TRBJ2-2
d_gene: TRBD2
v_gene: TRBV14
abundance: NA
CDR3nt: TGTGCCAGCGCGGGGGGACCAACCCTCGGGGAGCTGTTTTTT
CDR3aa: CASAGGPTLGELFF

j_gene: TRBJ1-5
d_gene: NA
v_gene: TRBV4-1
abundance: NA
CDR3nt: TGCGCCAGCATAATTCGGAATCAGCCCCAGCATTTT
CDR3aa: CASIIRNQPQHF

j_gene: TRBJ1-6
d_gene: NA
v_gene: TRBV6-6
abundance: NA
CDR3nt: TGTGCCAGCAAAAGGAGCTCCTATAATTCACCCCTCCACTTT
CDR3aa: CASKRSSYNSPLHF

j_gene: TRBJ1-2
d_gene: TRBD1
v_gene: TRBV15
abundance: few
CDR3nt: TGTGCCACCAGCTCCCGGACAGGGCAGGGCTACACCTTC
CDR3aa: CATSSRTGQGYTF

j_gene: TRBJ1-1
d_gene: NA
v_gene: TRBV7-9
abundance: many
CDR3nt: TGTGCCAGCAGCCCCCGGGAGAGCAAAGCTTTCTTT
CDR3aa: CASSPRESKAFF

j_gene: TRBJ2-2
d_gene: TRBD2
v_gene: TRBV5-1
abundance: many
CDR3nt: TGCGCCAGCAGCTTGGTAGCGGGGGCCCCCACCGGGGAGCTGTTTTTT
CDR3aa: CASSLVAGAPTGELFF

j_gene: TRBJ2-7
d_gene: NA
v_gene: TRBV6-6
abundance: many
CDR3nt: TGTGCCAGCAGCTTCTCAGAGGGGGCCTACGAGCAGTACTTC
CDR3aa: CASSFSEGAYEQYF

j_gene: TRBJ1-3
d_gene: NA
v_gene: TRBV7-9
abundance: many
CDR3nt: TGTGCCAGCACCAGCTTGGGTGGAAACACCATATATTTT
CDR3aa: CASTSLGGNTIYF

j_gene: TRBJ2-4
d_gene: NA
v_gene: TRBV20-1
abundance: few
CDR3nt: TGCAGTGCTAGTGTCCTCCGGGGATTAGCCAAACAGTACTTC
CDR3aa: CSASVLRGLAKQYF

j_gene: TRBJ2-3
d_gene: TRBD2
v_gene: TRBV7-3
abundance: few
CDR3nt: TGTGCCAGCAGCCTAGCGGGAGCGGGGGCAGATACGCAGTATTTT
CDR3aa: CASSLAGAGADTQYF

j_gene: TRBJ2-5
d_gene: NA
v_gene: TRBV15
abundance: NA
CDR3nt: TGTGCCACCAGCAGAGCTAGCGATCAGTCGGGGACCCAGTACTTC
CDR3aa: CATSRASDQSGTQYF

j_gene: TRBJ2-7
d_gene: TRBD1
v_gene: TRBV12-3/TRBV12-4
abundance: NA
CDR3nt: TGTGCCAGCAGTAAGTCAGGGGGTCGCGAGCAGTACTTC
CDR3aa: CASSKSGGREQYF

j_gene: TRBJ2-5
d_gene: TRBD1
v_gene: TRBV9
abundance: many
CDR3nt: TGTGCCAGCAGCGTAAGGGCAGGGGGCAAGGAGACCCAGTACTTC
CDR3aa: CASSVRAGGKETQYF

j_gene: TRBJ2-5
d_gene: TRBD1
v_gene: TRBV5-1
abundance: few
CDR3nt: TGCGCCAGCAGGCAGACAGGGCAAGAGACCCAGTACTTC
CDR3aa: CASRQTGQETQYF

j_gene: TRBJ2-5
d_gene: NA
v_gene: TRBV27
abundance: many
CDR3nt: TGTGCCAGCAGTTTCGGGGGAGCCTCCCAAGAGACCCAGTACTTC
CDR3aa: CASSFGGASQETQYF

j_gene: TRBJ2-5
d_gene: NA
v_gene: TRBV2
abundance: NA
CDR3nt: TGTGCCAGCAGTCTCAGATATAGAGAACAAGAGACCCAGTACTTC
CDR3aa: CASSLRYREQETQYF

j_gene: TRBJ2-3
d_gene: TRBD2
v_gene: TRBV20-1
abundance: many
CDR3nt: TGCAGTGCAACGCCCCTAGCGGGAGTGTCAGATACGCAGTATTTT
CDR3aa: CSATPLAGVSDTQYF

j_gene: TRBJ2-3
d_gene: NA
v_gene: TRBV5-1
abundance: few
CDR3nt: TGCGCCAGCAGCTTGGCCGACAGCAGCACAGATACGCAGTATTTT
CDR3aa: CASSLADSSTDTQYF

j_gene: TRBJ2-4
d_gene: NA
v_gene: TRBV20-1
abundance: NA
CDR3nt: TGCAGTGCTAGCCCGTACATGGGATCCAAAAACATTCAGTACTTC
CDR3aa: CSASPYMGSKNIQYF

j_gene: TRBJ2-1
d_gene: NA
v_gene: TRBV12-2
abundance: NA
CDR3nt: TGTGCAAGTCGCTTATGTACGACTAGCGGGAGCCGAGAGCAGTTCTTC
CDR3aa: CASRLCTTSGSREQFF

j_gene: TRBJ2-5
d_gene: TRBD1
v_gene: TRBV5-1
abundance: few
CDR3nt: TGCGCCAGCAGCGGGACAGGGGCGGCCTTCGGCGCCCAAGAGACCCAGTACTTC
CDR3aa: CASSGTGAAFGAQETQYF

j_gene: TRBJ1-3
d_gene: NA
v_gene: TRBV10-3
abundance: few
CDR3nt: TGTGCCATCAGTGAGCGACAGAACACCATATATTTT
CDR3aa: CAISERQNTIYF

j_gene: TRBJ1-3
d_gene: NA
v_gene: TRBV3-1
abundance: NA
CDR3nt: TGTGCCAGCAGACACCCCGGGAGGGACACCATATATTTT
CDR3aa: CASRHPGRDTIYF

j_gene: TRBJ2-1
d_gene: NA
v_gene: TRBV12-3/TRBV12-4
abundance: NA
CDR3nt: TGTGCCAGCAGCTCGGGGGGCGTGATTAACGGGGAGTTCTTC
CDR3aa: CASSSGGVINGEFF

j_gene: TRBJ2-5
d_gene: NA
v_gene: TRBV5-1
abundance: many
CDR3nt: TGCGCCAGCAGCTTGGGATCCGAGGAGACCCAGTACTTC
CDR3aa: CASSLGSEETQYF

j_gene: TRBJ1-2
d_gene: NA
v_gene: TRBV6-5
abundance: few
CDR3nt: TGTGCCAGCAGTTCGCAAACAAGCGGGCCCTACACCTTC
CDR3aa: CASSSQTSGPYTF

j_gene: TRBJ2-2
d_gene: TRBD2
v_gene: TRBV18
abundance: few
CDR3nt: TGTGCCAGCTCATCACTAGCGGGAGTAGACGGGGAGCTGTTTTTT
CDR3aa: CASSSLAGVDGELFF

j_gene: TRBJ2-1
d_gene: NA
v_gene: TRBV2
abundance: few
CDR3nt: TGTGCCAGCAGACGCGGGATCGGTAGCTCCTACAATGAGCAGTTCTTC
CDR3aa: CASRRGIGSSYNEQFF

j_gene: TRBJ1-5
d_gene: NA
v_gene: TRBV12-3/TRBV12-4
abundance: NA
CDR3nt: TGTGCCAGCAACCCAGCGGGAGTAGGTCAGCCCCAGCATTTT
CDR3aa: CASNPAGVGQPQHF

j_gene: TRBJ2-6
d_gene: NA
v_gene: TRBV2
abundance: many
CDR3nt: TGTGCCAGCACCTCTGGGGCCAACGTCCTGACTTTC
CDR3aa: CASTSGANVLTF

j_gene: TRBJ2-3
d_gene: NA
v_gene: TRBV28
abundance: many
CDR3nt: TGTGCCAGCCCCGCCTGGCGTGGGGCAGATACGCAGTATTTT
CDR3aa: CASPAWRGADTQYF

j_gene: TRBJ1-6
d_gene: TRBD1
v_gene: TRBV7-8
abundance: many
CDR3nt: TGTGCCAGCAGCTTGACGACAGGGAGTTCACCCCTCCACTTT
CDR3aa: CASSLTTGSSPLHF

j_gene: TRBJ2-3
d_gene: NA
v_gene: TRBV9
abundance: NA
CDR3nt: TGTGCCAGCAGCGTAGCGGGGGATGGCACAGATACGCAGTATTTT
CDR3aa: CASSVAGDGTDTQYF

j_gene: TRBJ2-5
d_gene: NA
v_gene: TRBV7-2
abundance: few
CDR3nt: TGTGCCAGCAGCTCGACAATAGAGACCCAGTACTTC
CDR3aa: CASSSTIETQYF

j_gene: TRBJ1-2
d_gene: NA
v_gene: TRBV12-3/TRBV12-4
abundance: few
CDR3nt: TGTGCCAGCAGTTCCGGGACGCACTATGGCTACACCTTC
CDR3aa: CASSSGTHYGYTF

j_gene: TRBJ2-2
d_gene: NA
v_gene: TRBV27
abundance: few
CDR3nt: TGTGCCAGCAGGGGGGACACCGGGGAGCTGTTTTTT
CDR3aa: CASRGDTGELFF

j_gene: TRBJ2-3
d_gene: NA
v_gene: TRBV5-5
abundance: few
CDR3nt: TGTGCCAGCAGCTTGGCCGGAGACCGCGGAGATACGCAGTATTTT
CDR3aa: CASSLAGDRGDTQYF

j_gene: TRBJ2-2
d_gene: NA
v_gene: TRBV11-2
abundance: NA
CDR3nt: TGTGCCAGCAGCTCCTACCGTGGGGCTGGCGGGGAGCTGTTTTTT
CDR3aa: CASSSYRGAGGELFF

j_gene: TRBJ1-6
d_gene: TRBD1
v_gene: TRBV30
abundance: many
CDR3nt: TGTGCCTGGAACTCGGGACAGGGAGTTTCACCCCTCCACTTT
CDR3aa: CAWNSGQGVSPLHF

j_gene: TRBJ1-3
d_gene: NA
v_gene: TRBV3-1
abundance: many
CDR3nt: TGTGCCAGCAGCCAAGATGCGGGGGTTAAGGGCCCTAGATATTTT
CDR3aa: CASSQDAGVKGPRYF

j_gene: TRBJ1-6
d_gene: NA
v_gene: TRBV28
abundance: many
CDR3nt: TGTGCCAGTCGGACCCCCGCGGGCTCACCCCTCCACTTT
CDR3aa: CASRTPAGSPLHF

j_gene: TRBJ2-1
d_gene: NA
v_gene: TRBV7-9
abundance: many
CDR3nt: TGTGCCAGCAGCTTTATGAGCGAACTCAACAATGAGCAGTTCTTC
CDR3aa: CASSFMSELNNEQFF

j_gene: TRBJ2-1
d_gene: NA
v_gene: TRBV20-1
abundance: many
CDR3nt: TGCAGTGCTAGTTCCCACAGCTCCTACAATGAGCAGTTCTTC
CDR3aa: CSASSHSSYNEQFF

j_gene: TRBJ2-4
d_gene: NA
v_gene: TRBV28
abundance: NA
CDR3nt: TGTGCCAGCATAGCCCCGGACCTCGGCATTCAGTACTTC
CDR3aa: CASIAPDLGIQYF

j_gene: TRBJ2-3
d_gene: NA
v_gene: TRBV6-2/TRBV6-3
abundance: few
CDR3nt: TGTGCCAGCAGCCTCCAGGGGGGGCCCACAGATACGCAGTATTTT
CDR3aa: CASSLQGGPTDTQYF

j_gene: TRBJ2-1
d_gene: NA
v_gene: TRBV27
abundance: medium-sized
CDR3nt: TGTGCCAGCAGTTTAAAGGGTGATTATGAGCAGTTCTTC
CDR3aa: CASSLKGDYEQFF

j_gene: TRBJ2-7
d_gene: TRBD2
v_gene: TRBV7-2
abundance: NA
CDR3nt: TGTGCCAGCAGCTTAATTGCAGCTAGCGGGAGTACGTTCATCAATTTCGTCAACGAGCAGTACTTC
CDR3aa: CASSLIAASGSTFINFVNEQYF

j_gene: TRBJ2-3
d_gene: TRBD2
v_gene: TRBV20-1
abundance: NA
CDR3nt: TGCAGTGCTATAGGAATGATGGCTAGCGGGAGCGATACGCAGTATTTT
CDR3aa: CSAIGMMASGSDTQYF

j_gene: TRBJ2-3
d_gene: TRBD2
v_gene: TRBV4-2
abundance: few
CDR3nt: TGTGCCAGCAGCCAGGGACTACCGGGGGCAGATACGCAGTATTTT
CDR3aa: CASSQGLPGADTQYF

j_gene: TRBJ2-1
d_gene: NA
v_gene: TRBV10-3
abundance: many
CDR3nt: TGTGCCACGAGGACGACCCTCAATGAGCAGTTCTTC
CDR3aa: CATRTTLNEQFF

j_gene: TRBJ2-7
d_gene: NA
v_gene: TRBV7-2
abundance: NA
CDR3nt: TGTGCCAGCAGCTTAGATCCAGGACCCTACGAGCAGTACTTC
CDR3aa: CASSLDPGPYEQYF

j_gene: TRBJ1-1
d_gene: NA
v_gene: TRBV7-7
abundance: many
CDR3nt: TGTGCCAGCAGCGAGGGACAGAACACTGAAGCTTTCTTT
CDR3aa: CASSEGQNTEAFF

j_gene: TRBJ2-3
d_gene: TRBD2
v_gene: TRBV20-1
abundance: many
CDR3nt: TGCAGTGCTAGAGATCTCCTAGCGGGAGAGTCGGATACGCAGTATTTT
CDR3aa: CSARDLLAGESDTQYF

j_gene: TRBJ2-2
d_gene: TRBD1
v_gene: TRBV6-1
abundance: few
CDR3nt: TGTGCCAGCAGTGAAGGACAGGGGGCGATGACCGGGGAGCTGTTTTTT
CDR3aa: CASSEGQGAMTGELFF

j_gene: TRBJ2-3
d_gene: TRBD2
v_gene: TRBV9
abundance: few
CDR3nt: TGTGCCAGCAGCGTAGGAAATAGCGGGAGCACAGATACGCAGTATTTT
CDR3aa: CASSVGNSGSTDTQYF